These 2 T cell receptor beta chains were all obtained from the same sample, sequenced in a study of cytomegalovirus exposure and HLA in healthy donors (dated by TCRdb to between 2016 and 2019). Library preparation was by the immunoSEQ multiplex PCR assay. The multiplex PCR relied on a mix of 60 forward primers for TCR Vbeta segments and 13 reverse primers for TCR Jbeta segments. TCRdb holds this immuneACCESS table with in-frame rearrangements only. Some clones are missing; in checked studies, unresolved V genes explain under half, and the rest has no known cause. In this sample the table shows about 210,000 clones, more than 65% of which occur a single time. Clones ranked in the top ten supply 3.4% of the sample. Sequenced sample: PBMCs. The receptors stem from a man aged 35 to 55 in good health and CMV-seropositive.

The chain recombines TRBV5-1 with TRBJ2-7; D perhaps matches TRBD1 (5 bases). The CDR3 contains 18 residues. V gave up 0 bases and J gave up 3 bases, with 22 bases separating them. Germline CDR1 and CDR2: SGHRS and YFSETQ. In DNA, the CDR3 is TGCGCCAGCAGCTTGGGGTTCCTTCAGGGAACGCGGAACTACGAGCAGTACTTC. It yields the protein CASSLGFLQGTRNYEQYF. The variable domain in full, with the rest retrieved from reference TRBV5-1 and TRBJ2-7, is KAGVTQTPRYLIKTRGQQVTLSCSPISGHRSVSWYQQTPGQGLQFLFEYFSETQRNKGNFPGRFSGRQFSNSRSEMNVSTLELGDSALYLCASSLGFLQGTRNYEQYFGPGTRLTVT.

The CDR3 nucleotides are TGTGCCAGCAGCACGACTAGCGGGAGAGGATACGTGGTGTATTTT. Encoded protein: CASSTTSGRGYVVYF. V gene TRBV11-2 combines with J gene TRBJ2-3, with 12 bases fitting TRBD2. The germline V gene encodes CDR1 SGHAT and CDR2 FQNNGV. The CDR3 has 15 amino acids. The V gene end was trimmed by 5 bases and the J gene end by 14 bases; junction bases not matched to a gene: 14. The variable domain in full, completed from reference TRBV11-2 and TRBJ2-3, reads EAGVAQSPRYKIIEKRQSVAFWCNPISGHATLYWYQQILGQGPKLLIQFQNNGVVDDSQLPKDRFSAERLKGVDSTLKIQPAKLEDSAVYLCASSTTSGRGYVVYFGPGTRLTVL.